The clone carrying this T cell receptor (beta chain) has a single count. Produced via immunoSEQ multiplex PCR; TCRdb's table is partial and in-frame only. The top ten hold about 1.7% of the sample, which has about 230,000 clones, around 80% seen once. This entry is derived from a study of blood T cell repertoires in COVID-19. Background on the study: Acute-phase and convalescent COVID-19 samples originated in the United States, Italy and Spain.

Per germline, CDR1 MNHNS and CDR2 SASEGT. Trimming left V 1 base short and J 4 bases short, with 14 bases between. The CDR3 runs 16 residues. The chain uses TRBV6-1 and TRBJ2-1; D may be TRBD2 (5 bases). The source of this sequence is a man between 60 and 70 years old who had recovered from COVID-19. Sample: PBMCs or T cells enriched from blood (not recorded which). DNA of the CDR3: TGTGCCAGCAGTGAAGTCCTGGGAGTGGGATACAATGAGCAGTTCTTC. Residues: CASSEVLGVGYNEQFF.